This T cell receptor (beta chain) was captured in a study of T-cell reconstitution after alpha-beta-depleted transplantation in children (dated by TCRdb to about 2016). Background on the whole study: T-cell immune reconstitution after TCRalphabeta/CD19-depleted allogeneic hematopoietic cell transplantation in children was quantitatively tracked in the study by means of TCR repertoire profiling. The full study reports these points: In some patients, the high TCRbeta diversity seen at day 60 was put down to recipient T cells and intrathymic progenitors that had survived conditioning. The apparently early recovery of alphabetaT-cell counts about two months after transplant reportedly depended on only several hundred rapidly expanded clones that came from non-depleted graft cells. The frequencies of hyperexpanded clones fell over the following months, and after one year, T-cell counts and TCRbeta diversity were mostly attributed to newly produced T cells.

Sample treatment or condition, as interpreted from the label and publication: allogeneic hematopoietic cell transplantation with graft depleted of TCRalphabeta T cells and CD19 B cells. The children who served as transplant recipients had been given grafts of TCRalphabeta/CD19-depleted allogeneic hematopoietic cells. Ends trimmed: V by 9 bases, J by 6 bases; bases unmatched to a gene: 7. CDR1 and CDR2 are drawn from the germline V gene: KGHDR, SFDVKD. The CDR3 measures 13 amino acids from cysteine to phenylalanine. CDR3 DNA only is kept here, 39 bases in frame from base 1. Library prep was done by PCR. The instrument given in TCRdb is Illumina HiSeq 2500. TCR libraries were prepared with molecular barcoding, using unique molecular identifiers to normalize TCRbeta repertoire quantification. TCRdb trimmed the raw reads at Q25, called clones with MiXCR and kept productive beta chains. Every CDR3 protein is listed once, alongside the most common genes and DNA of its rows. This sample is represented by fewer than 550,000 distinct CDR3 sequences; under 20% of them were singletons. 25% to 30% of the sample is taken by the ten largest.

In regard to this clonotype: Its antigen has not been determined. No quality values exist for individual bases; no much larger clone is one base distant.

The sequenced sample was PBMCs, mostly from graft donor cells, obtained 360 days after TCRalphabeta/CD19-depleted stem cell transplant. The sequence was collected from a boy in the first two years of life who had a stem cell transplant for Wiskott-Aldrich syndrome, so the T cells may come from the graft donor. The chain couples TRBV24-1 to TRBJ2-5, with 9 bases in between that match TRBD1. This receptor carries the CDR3 CATGTGIPQTQYF. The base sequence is TGTGCCACCGGGACAGGGATCCCCCAGACCCAGTACTTC.